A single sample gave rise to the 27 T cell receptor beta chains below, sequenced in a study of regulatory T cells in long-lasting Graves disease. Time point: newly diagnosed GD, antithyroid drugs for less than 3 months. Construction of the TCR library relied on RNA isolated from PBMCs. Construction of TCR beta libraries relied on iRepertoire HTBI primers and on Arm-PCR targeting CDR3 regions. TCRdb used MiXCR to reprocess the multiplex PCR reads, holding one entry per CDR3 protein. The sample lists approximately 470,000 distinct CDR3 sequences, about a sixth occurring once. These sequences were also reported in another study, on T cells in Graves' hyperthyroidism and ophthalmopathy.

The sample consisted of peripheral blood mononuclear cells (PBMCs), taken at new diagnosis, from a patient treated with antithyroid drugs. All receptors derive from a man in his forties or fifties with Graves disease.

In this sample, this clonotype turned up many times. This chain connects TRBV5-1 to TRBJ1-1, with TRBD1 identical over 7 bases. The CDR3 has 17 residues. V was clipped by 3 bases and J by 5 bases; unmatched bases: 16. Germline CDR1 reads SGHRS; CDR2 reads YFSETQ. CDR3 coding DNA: TGCGCCAGCAGCTCACCCGGGACAGACCTATCTAGGACTGAAGCTTTCTTT. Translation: CASSSPGTDLSRTEAFF.

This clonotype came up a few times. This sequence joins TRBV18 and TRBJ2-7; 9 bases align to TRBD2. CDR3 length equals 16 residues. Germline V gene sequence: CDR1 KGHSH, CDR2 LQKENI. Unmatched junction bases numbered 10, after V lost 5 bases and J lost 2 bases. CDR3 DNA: TGTGCCAGCTCAAACAATAGCGGGAGCCCCACCTACGAGCAGTACTTC. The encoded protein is CASSNNSGSPTYEQYF.

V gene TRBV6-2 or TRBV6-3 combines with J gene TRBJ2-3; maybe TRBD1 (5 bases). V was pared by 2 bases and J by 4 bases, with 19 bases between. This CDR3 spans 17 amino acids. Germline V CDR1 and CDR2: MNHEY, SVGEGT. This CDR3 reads CASSYKQDRWLADTQYF. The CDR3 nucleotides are TGTGCCAGCAGTTACAAACAGGACCGATGGTTAGCAGATACGCAGTATTTT.

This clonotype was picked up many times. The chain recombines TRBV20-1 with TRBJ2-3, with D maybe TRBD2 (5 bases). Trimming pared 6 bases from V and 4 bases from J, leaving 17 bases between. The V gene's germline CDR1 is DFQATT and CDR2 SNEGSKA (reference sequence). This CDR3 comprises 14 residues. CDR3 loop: CSAVLEGSSDTQYF. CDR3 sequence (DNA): TGCAGTGCAGTCCTAGAAGGGAGTTCAGATACGCAGTATTTT.

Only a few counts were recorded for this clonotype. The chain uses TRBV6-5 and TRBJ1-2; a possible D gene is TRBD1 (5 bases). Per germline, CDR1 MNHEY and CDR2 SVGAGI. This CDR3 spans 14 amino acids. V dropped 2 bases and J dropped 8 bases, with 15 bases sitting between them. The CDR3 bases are TGTGCCAGCAGTTACGGAGCGGGGCGGGAGGGCTACACCTTC. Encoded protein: CASSYGAGREGYTF.

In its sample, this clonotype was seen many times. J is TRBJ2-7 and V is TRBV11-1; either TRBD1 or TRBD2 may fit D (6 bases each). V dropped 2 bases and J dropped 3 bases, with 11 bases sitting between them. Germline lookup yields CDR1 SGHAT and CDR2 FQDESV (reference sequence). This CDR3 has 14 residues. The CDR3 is CASSLRGEYYEQYF. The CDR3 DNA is TGTGCCAGCAGCTTAAGGGGGGAGTACTACGAGCAGTACTTC.

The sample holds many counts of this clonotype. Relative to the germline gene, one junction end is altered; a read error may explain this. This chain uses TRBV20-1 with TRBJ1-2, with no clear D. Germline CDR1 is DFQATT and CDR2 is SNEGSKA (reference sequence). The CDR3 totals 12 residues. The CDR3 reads CSARGVDYGYTF. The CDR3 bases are TGCAGTGCGAGAGGTGTGGATTATGGCTACACCTTC.

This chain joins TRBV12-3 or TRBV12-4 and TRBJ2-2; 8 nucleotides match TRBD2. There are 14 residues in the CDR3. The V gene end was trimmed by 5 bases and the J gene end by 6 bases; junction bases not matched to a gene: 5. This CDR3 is CASSPSGSSGELFF. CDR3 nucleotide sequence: TGTGCCAGCAGTCCCAGCGGGAGTTCCGGGGAGCTGTTTTTT.

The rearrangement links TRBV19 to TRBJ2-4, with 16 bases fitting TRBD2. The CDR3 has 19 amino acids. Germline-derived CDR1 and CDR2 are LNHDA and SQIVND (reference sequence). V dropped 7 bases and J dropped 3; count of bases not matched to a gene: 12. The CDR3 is CASTGPGTSGRAVKNIQYF. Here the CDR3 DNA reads TGTGCCAGTACCGGACCCGGGACTAGCGGGAGGGCAGTCAAAAACATTCAGTACTTC.

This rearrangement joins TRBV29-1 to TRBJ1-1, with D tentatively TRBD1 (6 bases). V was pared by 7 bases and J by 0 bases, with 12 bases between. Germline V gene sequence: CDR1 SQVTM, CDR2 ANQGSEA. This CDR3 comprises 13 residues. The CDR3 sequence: CSAMTGMNTEAFF. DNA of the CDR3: TGCAGCGCTATGACAGGAATGAACACTGAAGCTTTCTTT.

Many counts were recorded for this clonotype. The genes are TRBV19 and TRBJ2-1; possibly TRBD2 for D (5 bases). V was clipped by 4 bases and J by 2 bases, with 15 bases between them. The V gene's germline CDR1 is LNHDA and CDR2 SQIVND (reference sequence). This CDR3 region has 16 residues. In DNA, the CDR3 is TGTGCCAGTAGTACCGCGAAAGGGAGTACCTACAATGAGCAGTTCTTC. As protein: CASSTAKGSTYNEQFF.

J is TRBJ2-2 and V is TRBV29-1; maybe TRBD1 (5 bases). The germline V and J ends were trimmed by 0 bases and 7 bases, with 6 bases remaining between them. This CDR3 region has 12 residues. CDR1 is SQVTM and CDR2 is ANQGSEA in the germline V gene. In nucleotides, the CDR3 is TGCAGCGTTGAAGATCAGGGCGGGGAGCTGTTTTTT. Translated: CSVEDQGGELFF.

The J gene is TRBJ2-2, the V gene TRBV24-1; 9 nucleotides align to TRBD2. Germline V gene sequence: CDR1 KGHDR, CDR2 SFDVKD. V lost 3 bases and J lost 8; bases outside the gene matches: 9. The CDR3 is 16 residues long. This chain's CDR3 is CATSDPTSGPQGELFF. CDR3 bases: TGTGCCACCAGTGATCCTACTAGCGGGCCGCAGGGGGAGCTGTTTTTT.

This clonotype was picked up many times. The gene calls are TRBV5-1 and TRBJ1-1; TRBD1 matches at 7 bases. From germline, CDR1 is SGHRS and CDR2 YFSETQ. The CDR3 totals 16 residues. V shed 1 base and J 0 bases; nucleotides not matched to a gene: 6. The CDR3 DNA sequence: TGCGCCAGCAGCTTGAGGACAGGTGGCTTGAACACTGAAGCTTTCTTT. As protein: CASSLRTGGLNTEAFF. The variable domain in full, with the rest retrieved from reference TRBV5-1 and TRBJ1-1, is KAGVTQTPRYLIKTRGQQVTLSCSPISGHRSVSWYQQTPGQGLQFLFEYFSETQRNKGNFPGRFSGRQFSNSRSEMNVSTLELGDSALYLCASSLRTGGLNTEAFFGQGTRLTVV.

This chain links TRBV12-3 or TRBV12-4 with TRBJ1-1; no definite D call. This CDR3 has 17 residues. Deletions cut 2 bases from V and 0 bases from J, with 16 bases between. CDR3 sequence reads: CASSLSGGFVMNTEAFF. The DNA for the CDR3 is TGTGCCAGCAGTTTAAGTGGTGGATTTGTGATGAACACTGAAGCTTTCTTT.

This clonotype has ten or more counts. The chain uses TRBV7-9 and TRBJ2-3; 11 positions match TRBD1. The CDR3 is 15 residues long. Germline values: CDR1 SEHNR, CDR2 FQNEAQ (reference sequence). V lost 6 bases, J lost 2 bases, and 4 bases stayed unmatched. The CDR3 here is CASRGQGANTDTQYF. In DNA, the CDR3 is TGTGCCAGCAGAGGACAGGGGGCGAACACAGATACGCAGTATTTT.

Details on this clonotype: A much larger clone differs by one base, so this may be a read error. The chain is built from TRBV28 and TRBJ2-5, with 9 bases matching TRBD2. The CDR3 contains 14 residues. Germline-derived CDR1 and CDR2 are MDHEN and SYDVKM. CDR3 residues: CACSGEGLAETQYF. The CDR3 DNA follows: TGTGCCTGCAGTGGGGAGGGACTAGCTGAGACCCAGTACTTC.

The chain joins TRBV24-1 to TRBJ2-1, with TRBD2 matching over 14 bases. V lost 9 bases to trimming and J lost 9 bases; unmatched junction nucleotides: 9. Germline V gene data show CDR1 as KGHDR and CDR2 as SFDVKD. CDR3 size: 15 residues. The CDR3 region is CATQLGTSGSPEQFF. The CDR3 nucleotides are TGTGCCACCCAGCTCGGGACTAGCGGGAGTCCTGAGCAGTTCTTC.

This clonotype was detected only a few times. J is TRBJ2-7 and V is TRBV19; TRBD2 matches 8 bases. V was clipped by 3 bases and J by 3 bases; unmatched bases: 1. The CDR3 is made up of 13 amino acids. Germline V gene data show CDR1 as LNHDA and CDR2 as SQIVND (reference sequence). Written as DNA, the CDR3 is TGTGCCAGTAGTATCGGGACTAGCTACGAGCAGTACTTC. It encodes CASSIGTSYEQYF.

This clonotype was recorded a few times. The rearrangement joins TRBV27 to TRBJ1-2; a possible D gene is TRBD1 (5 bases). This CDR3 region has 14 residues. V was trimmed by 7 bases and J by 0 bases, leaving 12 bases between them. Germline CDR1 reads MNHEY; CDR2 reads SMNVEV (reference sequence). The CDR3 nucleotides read TGTGCCAGCAAGGGGCGTGGCGCTAACTATGGCTACACCTTC. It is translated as CASKGRGANYGYTF.

The CDR3 region is CASSQGFNNEQFF. The CDR3 region has the DNA TGCGCCAGCAGCCAGGGTTTCAACAATGAGCAGTTCTTC. The chain employs TRBV5-1 and TRBJ2-1; a possible D gene is TRBD1 (5 bases). The CDR3 loop spans 13 amino acids. CDR1 is SGHRS and CDR2 is YFSETQ in the germline V gene. Trimming cost V 4 bases and J 5 bases, with 10 bases left between them.

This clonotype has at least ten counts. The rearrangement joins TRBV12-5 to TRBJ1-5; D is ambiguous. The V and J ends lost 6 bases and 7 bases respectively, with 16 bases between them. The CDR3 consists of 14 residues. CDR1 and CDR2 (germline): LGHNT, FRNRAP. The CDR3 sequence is CASGPPSSGQPQHF. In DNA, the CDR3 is TGTGCTAGTGGCCCCCCATCGAGCGGGCAGCCCCAGCATTTT.

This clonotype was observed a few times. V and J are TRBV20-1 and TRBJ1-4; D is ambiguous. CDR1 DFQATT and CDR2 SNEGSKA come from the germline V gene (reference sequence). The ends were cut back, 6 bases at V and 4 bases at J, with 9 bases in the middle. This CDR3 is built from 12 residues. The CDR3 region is CSARRINEKLFF. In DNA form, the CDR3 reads TGCAGTGCCCGACGGATTAATGAAAAACTGTTTTTT.

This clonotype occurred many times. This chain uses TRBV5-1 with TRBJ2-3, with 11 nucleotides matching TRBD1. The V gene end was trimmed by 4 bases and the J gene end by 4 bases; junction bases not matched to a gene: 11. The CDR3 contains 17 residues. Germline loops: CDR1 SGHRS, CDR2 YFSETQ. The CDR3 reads CASSPWTGGGIADTQYF. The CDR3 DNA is TGCGCCAGCAGCCCCTGGACAGGGGGCGGGATCGCAGATACGCAGTATTTT.

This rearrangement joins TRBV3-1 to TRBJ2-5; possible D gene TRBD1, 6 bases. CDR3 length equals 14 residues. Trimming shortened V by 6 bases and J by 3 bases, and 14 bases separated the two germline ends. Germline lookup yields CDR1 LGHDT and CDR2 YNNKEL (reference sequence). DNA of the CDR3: TGTGCCAGCAGGGCCGGGACAACGGAAGAGACCCAGTACTTC. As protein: CASRAGTTEETQYF.

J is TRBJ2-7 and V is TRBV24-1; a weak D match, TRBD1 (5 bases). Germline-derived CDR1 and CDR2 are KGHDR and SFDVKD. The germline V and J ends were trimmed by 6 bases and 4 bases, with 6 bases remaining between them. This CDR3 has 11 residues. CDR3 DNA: TGTGCCACCAGTCAGGGTTACGAGCAGTACTTC. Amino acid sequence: CATSQGYEQYF.

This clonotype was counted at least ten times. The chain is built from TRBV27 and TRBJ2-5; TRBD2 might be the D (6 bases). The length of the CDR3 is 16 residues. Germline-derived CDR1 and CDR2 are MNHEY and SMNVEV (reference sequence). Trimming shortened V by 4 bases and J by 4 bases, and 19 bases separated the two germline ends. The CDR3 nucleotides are TGTGCCAGCAGTTCCCTTAAGTGGTTGGAGGGAGAGACCCAGTACTTC. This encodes CASSSLKWLEGETQYF.